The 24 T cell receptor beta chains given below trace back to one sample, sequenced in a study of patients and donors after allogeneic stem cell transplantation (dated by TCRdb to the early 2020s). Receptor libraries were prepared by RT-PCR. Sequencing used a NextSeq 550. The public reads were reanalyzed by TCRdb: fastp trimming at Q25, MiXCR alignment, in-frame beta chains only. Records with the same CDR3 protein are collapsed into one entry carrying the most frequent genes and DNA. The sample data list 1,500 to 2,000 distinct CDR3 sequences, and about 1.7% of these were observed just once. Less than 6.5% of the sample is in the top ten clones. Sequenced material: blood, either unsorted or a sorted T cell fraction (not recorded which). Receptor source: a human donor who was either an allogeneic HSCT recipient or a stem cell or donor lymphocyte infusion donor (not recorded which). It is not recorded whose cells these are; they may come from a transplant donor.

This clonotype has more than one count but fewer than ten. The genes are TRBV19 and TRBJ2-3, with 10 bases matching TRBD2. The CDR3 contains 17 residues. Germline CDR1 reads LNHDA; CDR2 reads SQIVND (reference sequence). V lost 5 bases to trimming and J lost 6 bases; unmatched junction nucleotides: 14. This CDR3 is CASSPKGALAGTDTQYF. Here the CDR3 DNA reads TGTGCCAGTAGTCCCAAGGGGGCACTAGCGGGGACGGATACGCAGTATTTT.

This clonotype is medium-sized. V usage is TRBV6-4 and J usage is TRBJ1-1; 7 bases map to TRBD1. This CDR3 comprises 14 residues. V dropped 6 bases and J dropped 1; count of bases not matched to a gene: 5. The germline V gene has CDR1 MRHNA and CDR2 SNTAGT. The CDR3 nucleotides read TGTGCCAGCAGAGCCGGACAGGCGAACACTGAAGCTTTCTTT. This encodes CASRAGQANTEAFF.

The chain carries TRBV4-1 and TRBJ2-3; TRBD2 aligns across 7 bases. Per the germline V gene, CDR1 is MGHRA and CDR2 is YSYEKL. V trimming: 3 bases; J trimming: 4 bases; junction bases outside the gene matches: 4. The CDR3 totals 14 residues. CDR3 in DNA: TGCGCCAGCAGCCAGGAGCGGGGAGCAGATACGCAGTATTTT. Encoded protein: CASSQERGADTQYF.

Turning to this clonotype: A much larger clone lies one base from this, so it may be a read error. The CDR3 here is CGSRRDNEQFF. CDR3 coding DNA: TGTGGCAGTCGCAGAGACAATGAGCAGTTCTTC. The rearrangement joins TRBV6-5 to TRBJ2-1, with D unresolved. Germline V gene lookup returns CDR1 MNHEY and CDR2 SVGAGI. CDR3 length equals 11 residues.

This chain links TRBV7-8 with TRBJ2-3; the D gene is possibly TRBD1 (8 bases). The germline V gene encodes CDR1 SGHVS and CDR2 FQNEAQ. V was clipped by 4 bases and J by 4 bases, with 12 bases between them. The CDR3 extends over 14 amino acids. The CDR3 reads CASSSTGGADTQYF. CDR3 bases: TGTGCCAGCAGCTCAACAGGGGGGGCAGATACGCAGTATTTT.

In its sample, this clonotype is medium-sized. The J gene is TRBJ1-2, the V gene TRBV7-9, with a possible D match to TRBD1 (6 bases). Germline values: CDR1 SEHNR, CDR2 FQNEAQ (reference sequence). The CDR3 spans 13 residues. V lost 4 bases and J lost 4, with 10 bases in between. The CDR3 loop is CASSSQGLYGYTF. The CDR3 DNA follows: TGTGCCAGCAGCTCCCAGGGGCTCTATGGCTACACCTTC.

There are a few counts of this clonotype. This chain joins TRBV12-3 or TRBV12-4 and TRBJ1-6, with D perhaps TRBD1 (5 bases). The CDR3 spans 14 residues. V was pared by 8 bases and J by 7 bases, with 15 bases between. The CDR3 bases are TGTGCCAGCTGCCTTGGGGGGAACAATTCACCCCTCCACTTT. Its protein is CASCLGGNNSPLHF.

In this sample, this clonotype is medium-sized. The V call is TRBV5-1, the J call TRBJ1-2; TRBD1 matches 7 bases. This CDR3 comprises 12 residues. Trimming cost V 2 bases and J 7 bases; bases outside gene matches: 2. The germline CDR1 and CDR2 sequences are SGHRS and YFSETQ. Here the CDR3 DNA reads TGCGCCAGCAGCTTCGACAGGGCTGGCTACACCTTC. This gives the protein CASSFDRAGYTF.

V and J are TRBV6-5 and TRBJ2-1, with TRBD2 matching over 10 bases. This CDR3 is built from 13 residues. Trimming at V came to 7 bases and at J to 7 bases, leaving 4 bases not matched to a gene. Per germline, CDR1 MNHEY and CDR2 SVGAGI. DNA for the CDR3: TGTGCCAGCACAGCGGGGGGGTGGAATGAGCAGTTCTTC. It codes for CASTAGGWNEQFF.

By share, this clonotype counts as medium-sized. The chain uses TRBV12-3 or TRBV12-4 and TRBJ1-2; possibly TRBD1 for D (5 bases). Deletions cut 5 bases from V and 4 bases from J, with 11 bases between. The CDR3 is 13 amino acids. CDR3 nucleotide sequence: TGTGCCAGCAGTCTCCGGGACGGCTATGGCTACACCTTC. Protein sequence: CASSLRDGYGYTF.

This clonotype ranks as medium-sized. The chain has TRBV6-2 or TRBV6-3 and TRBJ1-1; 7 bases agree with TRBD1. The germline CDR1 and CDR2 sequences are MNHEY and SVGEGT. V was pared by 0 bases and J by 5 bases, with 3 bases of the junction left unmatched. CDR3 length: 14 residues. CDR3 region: CASSYSGQKTEAFF. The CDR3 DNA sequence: TGTGCCAGCAGTTACTCGGGACAGAAGACTGAAGCTTTCTTT.

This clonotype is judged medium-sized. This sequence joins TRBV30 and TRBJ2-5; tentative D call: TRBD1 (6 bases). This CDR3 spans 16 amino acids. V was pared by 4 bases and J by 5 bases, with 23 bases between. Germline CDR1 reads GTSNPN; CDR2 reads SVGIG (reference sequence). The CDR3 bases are TGTGCCTGGAATCGGCAGGGGCTCCCGGTGAGGGAGACCCAGTACTTC. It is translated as CAWNRQGLPVRETQYF.

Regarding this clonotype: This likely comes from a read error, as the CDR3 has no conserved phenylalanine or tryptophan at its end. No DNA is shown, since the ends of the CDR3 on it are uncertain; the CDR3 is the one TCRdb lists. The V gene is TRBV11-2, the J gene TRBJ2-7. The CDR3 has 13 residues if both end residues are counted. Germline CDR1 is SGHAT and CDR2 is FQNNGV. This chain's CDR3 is CASSFPTDRVIKI.

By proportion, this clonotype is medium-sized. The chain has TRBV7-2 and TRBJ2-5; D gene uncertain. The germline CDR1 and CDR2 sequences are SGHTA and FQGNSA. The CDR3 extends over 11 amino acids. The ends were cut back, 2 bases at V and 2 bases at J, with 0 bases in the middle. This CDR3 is CASSLQETQYF. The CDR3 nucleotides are TGTGCCAGCAGCTTACAAGAGACCCAGTACTTC.

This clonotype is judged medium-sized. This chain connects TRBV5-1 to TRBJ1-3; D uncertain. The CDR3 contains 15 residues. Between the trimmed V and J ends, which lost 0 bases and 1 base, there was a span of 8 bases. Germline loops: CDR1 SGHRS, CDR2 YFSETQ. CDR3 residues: CASSLAGGSGNTIYF. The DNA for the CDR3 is TGCGCCAGCAGCTTGGCAGGCGGATCTGGAAACACCATATATTTT.

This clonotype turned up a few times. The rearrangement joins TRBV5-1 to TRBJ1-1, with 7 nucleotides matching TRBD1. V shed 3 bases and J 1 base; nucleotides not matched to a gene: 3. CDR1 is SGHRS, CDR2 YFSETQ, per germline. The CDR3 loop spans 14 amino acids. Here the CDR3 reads CASSSGQPNTEAFF. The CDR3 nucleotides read TGCGCCAGCAGCTCGGGACAGCCGAACACTGAAGCTTTCTTT. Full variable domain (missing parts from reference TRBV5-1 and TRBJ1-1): KAGVTQTPRYLIKTRGQQVTLSCSPISGHRSVSWYQQTPGQGLQFLFEYFSETQRNKGNFPGRFSGRQFSNSRSEMNVSTLELGDSALYLCASSSGQPNTEAFFGQGTRLTVV.

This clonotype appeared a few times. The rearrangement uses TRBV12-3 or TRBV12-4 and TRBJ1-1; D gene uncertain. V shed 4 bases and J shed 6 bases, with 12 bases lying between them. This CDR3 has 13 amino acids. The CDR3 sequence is CASSSLAWAEAFF. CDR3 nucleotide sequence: TGTGCCAGCAGTTCTCTGGCCTGGGCTGAAGCTTTCTTT.

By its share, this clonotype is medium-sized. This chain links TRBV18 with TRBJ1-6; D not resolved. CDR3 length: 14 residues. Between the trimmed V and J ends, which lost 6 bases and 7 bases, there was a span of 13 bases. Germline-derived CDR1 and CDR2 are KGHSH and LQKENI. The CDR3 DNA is TGTGCCAGCTCGCGCATCCTAGGGAATTCACCCCTCCACTTT. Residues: CASSRILGNSPLHF.

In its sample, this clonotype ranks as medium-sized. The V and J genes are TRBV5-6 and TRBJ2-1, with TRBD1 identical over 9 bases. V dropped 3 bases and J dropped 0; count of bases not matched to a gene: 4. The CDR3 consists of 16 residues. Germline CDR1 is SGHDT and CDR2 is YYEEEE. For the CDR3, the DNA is TGTGCCAGCAGCTGGGGGACAGGGAGCTCCTACAATGAGCAGTTCTTC. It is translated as CASSWGTGSSYNEQFF.

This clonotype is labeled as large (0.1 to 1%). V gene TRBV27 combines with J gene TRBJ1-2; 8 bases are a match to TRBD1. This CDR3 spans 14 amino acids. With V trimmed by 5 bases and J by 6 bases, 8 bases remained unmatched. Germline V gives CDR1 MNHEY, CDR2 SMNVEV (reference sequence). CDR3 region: CASSPQDRVHGYTF. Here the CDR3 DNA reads TGTGCCAGCAGTCCCCAGGACAGGGTTCATGGCTACACCTTC.

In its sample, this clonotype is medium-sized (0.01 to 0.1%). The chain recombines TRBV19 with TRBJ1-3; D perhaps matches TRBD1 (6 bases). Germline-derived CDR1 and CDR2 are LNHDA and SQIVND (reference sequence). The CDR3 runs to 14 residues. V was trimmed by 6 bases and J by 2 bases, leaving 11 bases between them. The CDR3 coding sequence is TGTGCCAGTAGCCTGGGACAACCTGGAAACACCATATATTTT. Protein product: CASSLGQPGNTIYF.

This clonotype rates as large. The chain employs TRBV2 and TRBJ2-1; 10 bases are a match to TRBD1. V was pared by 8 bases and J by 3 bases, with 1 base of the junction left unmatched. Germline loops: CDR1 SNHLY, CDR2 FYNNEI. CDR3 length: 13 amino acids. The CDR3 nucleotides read TGTGCCAGCCGGGACAGGGGCTACAATGAGCAGTTCTTC. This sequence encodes CASRDRGYNEQFF.

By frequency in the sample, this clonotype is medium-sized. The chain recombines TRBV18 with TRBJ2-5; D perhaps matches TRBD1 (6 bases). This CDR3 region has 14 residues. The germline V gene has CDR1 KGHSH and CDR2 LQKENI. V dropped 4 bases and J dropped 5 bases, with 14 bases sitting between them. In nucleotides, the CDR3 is TGTGCCAGCTCACAGGTCGACAGGACGGAGACCCAGTACTTC. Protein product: CASSQVDRTETQYF. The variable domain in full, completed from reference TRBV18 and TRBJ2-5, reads NAGVMQNPRHLVRRRGQEARLRCSPMKGHSHVYWYRQLPEEGLKFMVYLQKENIIDESGMPKERFSAEFPKEGPSILRIQQVVRGDSAAYFCASSQVDRTETQYFGPGTRLLVL.

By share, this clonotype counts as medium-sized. CDR3: CASSSSGYGYTF. As DNA, the CDR3 is TGTGCCAGCAGTTCCTCGGGATATGGCTACACCTTC. V is TRBV28 and J is TRBJ1-2; D unresolved. This CDR3 spans 12 amino acids. The ends were cut back, 4 bases at V and 5 bases at J, with 8 bases in the middle. Germline assignment: CDR1 MDHEN and CDR2 SYDVKM.